This T cell receptor (beta chain) derives from a study of CD8+ T cells in alopecia areata. Extracted RNA was reverse transcribed into cDNA, the sequencing template. TCRdb's table, derived via immunoSEQ multiplex PCR, lists solely in-frame clones and lacks some. The sample records 100,000 to 150,000 clones, about 46% being singletons. The junction had 6 bases not matched to a gene; V was cut back by 2 bases and J by 6 bases. CDR3 size: 14 residues. Germline V gene data show CDR1 as GTSNPN and CDR2 as SVGIG (reference sequence). This clone was observed a few times. This TCR was recovered from a human donor with alopecia areata. The chain couples TRBV30 to TRBJ1-2, with 10 bases fitting TRBD1. Source material: NKG2D-low CD8+ T cells sorted from blood. The CDR3 nucleotides read TGTGCCTGGAGTTCGACCGGGACAGGGGATGGCTACACCTTC. It yields the protein CAWSSTGTGDGYTF. The variable domain in full, completed from reference TRBV30 and TRBJ1-2, reads SQTIHQWPATLVQPVGSPLSLECTVEGTSNPNLYWYRQAAGRGLQLLFYSVGIGQISSEVPQNLSASRPQDRQFILSSKKLLLSDSGFYLCAWSSTGTGDGYTFGSGTRLTVV.